This T cell receptor (beta chain) was captured in a study of cytomegalovirus exposure and HLA in healthy donors. Whole-study results and caveats: The tendency of first-cohort TCR clusters to co-occur in the 120 or so validation repertoires was identified by a subsequent analysis. The study flagged about 150 TCR beta chains as cytomegalovirus-associated. Reports showed the classifier diagnosing cytomegalovirus status with high specificity and sensitivity.

About this clone itself: Its antigen is not known.

The repertoire was sequenced with immunoSEQ multiplex PCR; TCRdb's copy has only in-frame clones and lacks some. The table records 300,000 to 350,000 clones, over 75% of them present only once. The sequence was obtained from a man between 25 and 39 years old in good health and CMV-seronegative. The specimen sequenced was PBMCs.

The CDR3 protein is CASSMGTGAGKLFF. CDR3 DNA: TGTGCCAGTAGTATGGGGACAGGGGCCGGAAAACTGTTTTTT. This chain joins TRBV19 and TRBJ1-4; 10 bases fit TRBD1. The length of the CDR3 is 14 residues. Germline V gives CDR1 LNHDA, CDR2 SQIVND (reference sequence). J was trimmed by 10 bases and V by 3 bases; bases with no gene match: 5.